These 24 T cell receptor beta chains were all obtained from the same sample, sequenced in a study of CD4 T cells in relation to SARS-CoV-2 and coronaviruses. TCRdb keeps only in-frame clones here, not all; method: immunoSEQ multiplex PCR. Here the sample spans 26,000 or so clones, more than 60% being singletons. Their antigen targets remain unknown. CD4+ T cells from unexposed donors were obtained before the COVID-19 pandemic (2011-2018). After more than eight days of culture, CD4+ T cells were isolated. Material for sequencing was CD4+ T cells from PBMCs, cultured in vitro. These receptors were taken from a human donor in good health.

The rearrangement uses TRBV9 and TRBJ1-6; D is perhaps TRBD1 (5 bases). V dropped 2 bases and J dropped 7 bases, with 10 bases sitting between them. CDR1 and CDR2 (germline): SGDLS, YYNGEE. The CDR3 totals 14 residues. The CDR3: CASSVQGTNSPLHF. The CDR3 DNA sequence: TGTGCCAGCAGCGTGCAGGGAACCAATTCACCCCTCCACTTT.

The rearrangement uses TRBV5-8 and TRBJ1-3; perhaps TRBD1 as D (5 bases). The CDR3 extends over 15 amino acids. Germline loops: CDR1 SGHTS, CDR2 YDEGEE. The germline V and J ends were trimmed by 0 bases and 4 bases, with 11 bases remaining between them. DNA for the CDR3: TGTGCCAGCAGCTTGGGGCAGGGACCAGGAAACACCATATATTTT. Its translation is CASSLGQGPGNTIYF.

The V gene is TRBV6-2 or TRBV6-3, the J gene TRBJ2-7; the D is unclear. V gave up 2 bases and J gave up 0 bases, with 11 bases separating them. Germline V lookup: CDR1 MNHEY, CDR2 SVGEGT. The CDR3 totals 15 residues. This chain's CDR3 is CASSYPRGSSYEQYF. In DNA, the CDR3 is TGTGCCAGCAGTTACCCGCGCGGAAGCTCCTACGAGCAGTACTTC.

The chain employs TRBV6-6 and TRBJ1-5; possible D gene TRBD1, 6 bases. CDR1 is MNHNY, CDR2 SVGAGI, per germline (reference sequence). Between the trimmed V and J ends, which lost 5 bases and 3 bases, there was a span of 23 bases. The CDR3 totals 18 residues. DNA for the CDR3: TGTGCCAGCAGTCGCCGGGGAGGGGGATCGGGGGTCAATCAGCCCCAGCATTTT. It encodes CASSRRGGGSGVNQPQHF.

The chain combines TRBV5-1 with TRBJ1-1; D ambiguous. V was pared by 2 bases and J by 0 bases, with 11 bases between. CDR3 length: 15 amino acids. Germline assignment: CDR1 SGHRS and CDR2 YFSETQ. DNA of the CDR3: TGCGCCAGCAGCTTCCTCTCGGACTTGAACACTGAAGCTTTCTTT. Translating it yields CASSFLSDLNTEAFF.

This clone was recorded once. The gene calls are TRBV20-1 and TRBJ2-1; 10 positions agree with TRBD2. V lost 3 bases and J lost 10; bases outside the gene matches: 12. Germline V gene sequence: CDR1 DFQATT, CDR2 SNEGSKA (reference sequence). The CDR3 is made up of 15 amino acids. In DNA, the CDR3 is TGCAGTGCTAGTTTAGCGGGAGGAATTTCAGGGGAGCAGTTCTTC. It codes for CSASLAGGISGEQFF.

A few counts support this clone. V gene TRBV3-1 (or the pseudogene TRBV3-2) combines with J gene TRBJ2-3; no firm D call. From germline, CDR1 is LGHDT and CDR2 YNNKEL (reference sequence). V shed 3 bases and J shed 2 bases, with 6 bases lying between them. The CDR3 is 13 amino acids. The DNA of the CDR3 is TGTGCCAGCAGCCAGCCCCCCACAGATACGCAGTATTTT. It specifies CASSQPPTDTQYF.

J is TRBJ2-1 and V is TRBV6-2 or TRBV6-3; 9 bases are a match to TRBD2. Germline V gene data show CDR1 as MNHEY and CDR2 as SVGEGT. V was pared by 6 bases and J by 7 bases, with 16 bases of the junction left unmatched. The CDR3 has 17 amino acids. The CDR3 region is CASSFIAGASRANEQFF. The CDR3 DNA reads TGTGCCAGCAGCTTCATAGCGGGAGCCTCGAGAGCAAATGAGCAGTTCTTC.

This clone was counted a single time. V and J are TRBV2 and TRBJ2-7; 9 bases agree with TRBD1. CDR3 length: 13 amino acids. Germline V CDR1 and CDR2: SNHLY, FYNNEI. V shed 8 bases and J 4 bases; nucleotides not matched to a gene: 6. The CDR3, as DNA: TGTGCCAGCTCCCGGGACAGGGAATACGAGCAGTACTTC. Protein: CASSRDREYEQYF.

The chain carries TRBV7-9 and TRBJ1-1; the D gene is possibly TRBD1 (6 bases). V was pared by 4 bases and J by 8 bases, with 11 bases between. The CDR3 is 12 residues long. Germline V gene data show CDR1 as SEHNR and CDR2 as FQNEAQ (reference sequence). CDR3 sequence (DNA): TGTGCCAGCAGCTCTAACAGGGAAGAAGCTTTCTTT. Protein product: CASSSNREEAFF.

This rearrangement joins TRBV13 to TRBJ2-7; unclear D gene. The CDR3 covers 17 residues. Looked up from germline, CDR1 is PRHDT and CDR2 is FYEKMQ (reference sequence). The V end was cut by 0 bases, the J end by 0 bases, with 15 bases between. The CDR3 region is CASSLGPRLGPSYEQYF. In nucleotides, the CDR3 is TGTGCCAGCAGCTTAGGCCCCCGGCTAGGACCCTCCTACGAGCAGTACTTC.

J is TRBJ1-2 and V is TRBV28; D possibly corresponds to TRBD1 (5 bases). The ends were cut back, 1 base at V and 6 bases at J, with 9 bases in the middle. CDR1 and CDR2 from the germline V gene are MDHEN and SYDVKM. This CDR3 is 13 amino acids long. CDR3 DNA: TGTGCCAGCAGTTTATTAAAGGGGAATGGCTACACCTTC. Translation gives CASSLLKGNGYTF.

The chain joins TRBV6-2 or TRBV6-3 to TRBJ2-7, with D uncertain. CDR1 is MNHEY, CDR2 SVGEGT, per germline. The CDR3 is 12 amino acids. V was shortened by 0 bases and J by 3 bases, with 3 bases between the two germline ends. The DNA of the CDR3 is TGTGCCAGCAGTTACTCGAGCTACGAGCAGTACTTC. Its translation: CASSYSSYEQYF.

V usage is TRBV20-1 and J usage is TRBJ2-3; D ambiguous. Between the trimmed V and J ends, which lost 3 bases and 0 bases, there was a span of 4 bases. Germline CDR1 reads DFQATT; CDR2 reads SNEGSKA (reference sequence). The CDR3 covers 12 residues. CDR3 DNA sequence: TGCAGTGCTAGTTTGAGCACAGATACGCAGTATTTT. Translated: CSASLSTDTQYF.

The V and J genes are TRBV28 and TRBJ1-2; D is ambiguous. From germline, CDR1 is MDHEN and CDR2 SYDVKM. The CDR3 consists of 11 residues. V was pared by 4 bases and J by 6 bases, with 6 bases between. The CDR3, as DNA: TGTGCCAGCAGTTCCGGGGATGGCTACACCTTC. It yields the protein CASSSGDGYTF.

The rearrangement links TRBV3-1 (or the pseudogene TRBV3-2) to TRBJ2-3; D may be TRBD1 (6 bases). Per the germline V gene, CDR1 is LGHDT and CDR2 is YNNKEL (reference sequence). Trimming took 1 base from V and 6 from J, leaving 14 bases between them. The CDR3 loop spans 15 amino acids. CDR3 amino acids: CASSQGGHLGDTQYF. The CDR3 DNA reads TGTGCCAGCAGCCAAGGGGGGCATCTCGGGGATACGCAGTATTTT.

This clone showed up just a few times. The CDR3 loop is CASSQREGEGELFF. The CDR3 nucleotides are TGTGCCAGCAGCCAGAGGGAGGGCGAAGGAGAACTGTTTTTT. The genes are TRBV3-1 (or the pseudogene TRBV3-2) and TRBJ1-4; D is unclear. The CDR3 contains 14 residues. Germline V CDR1 and CDR2: LGHDT, YNNKEL (reference sequence). V was shortened by 3 bases and J by 12 bases, with 17 bases between the two germline ends.

This sequence joins TRBV7-2 and TRBJ1-1; D is unclear. CDR1 is SGHTA, CDR2 FQGNSA, per germline. V was shortened by 0 bases and J by 1 base, with 3 bases between the two germline ends. This CDR3 is built from 13 residues. This CDR3 reads CASSLAGNTEAFF. The CDR3 DNA reads TGTGCCAGCAGCTTAGCAGGGAACACTGAAGCTTTCTTT. The full variable domain, completed using reference TRBV7-2 and TRBJ1-1, is GAGVSQSPSNKVTEKGKDVELRCDPISGHTALYWYRQSLGQGLEFLIYFQGNSAPDKSGLPSDRFSAERTGGSVSTLTIQRTQQEDSAVYLCASSLAGNTEAFFGQGTRLTVV.

The rearrangement uses TRBV6-6 and TRBJ2-7, with 9 bases aligning to TRBD2. The CDR3 length is 14 residues. V was clipped by 8 bases and J by 1 base; unmatched bases: 6. Germline CDR1 MNHNY, CDR2 SVGAGI (reference sequence). The CDR3 DNA is TGTGCCAGCCGAGCGGGGGGCGGTTCCTACGAGCAGTACTTC. Protein: CASRAGGGSYEQYF.

CDR3 region: CASSLQTGAEQYF. The CDR3 DNA follows: TGTGCCAGCAGCCTACAGACAGGGGCCGAGCAGTACTTC. The chain carries TRBV7-8 and TRBJ2-7; 8 positions agree with TRBD1. Losses at the gene ends were 5 bases for V and 6 bases for J; bases not matched to a gene: 6. The CDR3 sequence is 13 residues long. The germline V gene has CDR1 SGHVS and CDR2 FQNEAQ.

The chain couples TRBV10-3 to TRBJ1-2, with D uncertain. The germline CDR1 and CDR2 sequences are ENHRY and SYGVKD. Trimming stripped 5 bases from V and 0 bases from J, with 7 bases between. The length of the CDR3 is 13 residues. The CDR3: CAISPTSNYGYTF. The CDR3 coding sequence is TGTGCCATCAGTCCAACCTCTAACTATGGCTACACCTTC.

V gene TRBV4-1 combines with J gene TRBJ2-5, with a possible D match to TRBD2 (7 bases). From germline, CDR1 is MGHRA and CDR2 YSYEKL. This CDR3 spans 15 amino acids. Deletions cut 0 bases from V and 7 bases from J, with 15 bases between. CDR3 sequence (DNA): TGCGCCAGCAGCCAAGATGGCTACAGGGAGGGGACCCAGTACTTC. This encodes CASSQDGYREGTQYF.

The CDR3 protein is CASSPGQRFEQYF. CDR3 bases: TGTGCCAGCAGCCCGGGACAGAGGTTCGAGCAGTACTTC. V is TRBV6-2 or TRBV6-3 and J is TRBJ2-7, with 7 positions matching TRBD1. The germline V gene has CDR1 MNHEY and CDR2 SVGEGT. The CDR3 is made up of 13 amino acids. With V trimmed by 6 bases and J by 6 bases, 8 bases remained unmatched.

CDR3 sequence: CASSQRLYNEQFF. DNA of the CDR3: TGCGCCAGCAGCCAACGCTTATACAATGAGCAGTTCTTC. The chain links TRBV4-3 to TRBJ2-1; D is undetermined. Germline V gene sequence: CDR1 LGHNA, CDR2 YSLEER. This CDR3 is built from 13 residues. Trimming removed 2 bases at V and 4 bases at J, with 6 bases between.